In its sample, the clone carrying this T cell receptor (beta chain) was seen once. V gave up 5 bases and J gave up 13 bases, with 24 bases separating them. CDR3 size: 16 residues. The germline gives CDR1 SEHNR, CDR2 FQNEAQ (reference sequence). PCR used 60 Vbeta primers and 13 Jbeta primers. Clones were read by immunoSEQ multiplex PCR, and TCRdb kept only the in-frame ones, dropping some. The sample carries around 200,000 clones, more than 70% recorded once. These data are taken from a study of cytomegalovirus exposure and HLA in healthy donors. The sample comprised PBMCs. The origin of this receptor is a man aged 25-45 years in good health and CMV-seropositive. The genes are TRBV7-9 and TRBJ1-6; D perhaps matches TRBD1 (6 bases). The CDR3 DNA is TGTGCCAGCAGCCCCCAGAAAGGGACACGGCTCGGTCCCCTCCACTTT. Translated, it gives CASSPQKGTRLGPLHF.